This TCR beta chain came from a study of human T cells and chemical hapten exposure. The overall study: TCR yields per sample varied mostly from small pooled library volume differences.

In the library, unique molecular identifiers were attached to individual cDNA molecules. Original processing methods: Sample-level TCR yields exhibited a median of approximately 88,000, with a range of about 23,224 to 700,000. TCRdb itself ran the RACE reads through MiXCR, one entry per CDR3 protein. TCRdb's processing, not the authors' own work, is the source of the V and J calls. The table lists approximately 79,000 distinct CDR3 sequences, 8.6% of them singletons, with 1.5% to 1.7% in the top ten. V lost 7 bases and J 0 bases, leaving 13 bases between the germline ends. From germline, CDR1 is SGHAT and CDR2 FQDESV (reference sequence). The CDR3 has 14 amino acids. Worth noting for this clonotype: Its antigen is not known.

As for time point: healthy volunteer bleed at 6 weeks. The starting material, unfractionated whole blood, was used for total RNA extraction. Study-level results: Among TCRs, those above 1 in 1000 frequency were unaffected by DPC sensitization.

This chain connects TRBV11-1 to TRBJ2-7, with D perhaps TRBD1 (6 bases). This receptor was identified in a male donor in good health. Some clones in this sample may be carry-over from other donors' samples. Material: whole blood. CDR3 sequence: CASTRTESSYEQYF. The CDR3 DNA sequence: TGTGCCAGCACCAGGACAGAGAGCTCCTACGAGCAGTACTTC.